This T cell receptor beta chain originates from a study of cytomegalovirus exposure and HLA in healthy donors. Points from the study as a whole: The authors enumerated over 150 TCR beta chains as linked to cytomegalovirus. Using a false discovery rate of 0.05, a later analysis showed that 15,000 to 20,000 TCR beta sequences were associated with HLA alleles.

Note on this clone: Its target is unknown.

PCR amplification relied on 60 Vbeta primers (plus 13 Jbeta primers). TCRdb keeps only in-frame clones here, not all; method: immunoSEQ multiplex PCR. Among 95,000 to 110,000 clones, approximately 66% were seen once, and the ten largest hold more than 3%. Looked up from germline, CDR1 is SGHTA and CDR2 is FQGTGA. The CDR3 length is 19 residues. V trimming: 5 bases; J trimming: 5 bases; junction bases outside the gene matches: 20. Input material: PBMCs. V is TRBV7-3 and J is TRBJ2-2, with TRBD2 matching over 7 bases. This TCR derives from a woman between 50 and 59 years old in good health and CMV-seronegative. The CDR3 loop reads CASSPLGGGAVDGTGELFF. The DNA for the CDR3 is TGTGCCAGCAGCCCACTGGGGGGGGGAGCGGTGGATGGGACCGGGGAGCTGTTTTTT.